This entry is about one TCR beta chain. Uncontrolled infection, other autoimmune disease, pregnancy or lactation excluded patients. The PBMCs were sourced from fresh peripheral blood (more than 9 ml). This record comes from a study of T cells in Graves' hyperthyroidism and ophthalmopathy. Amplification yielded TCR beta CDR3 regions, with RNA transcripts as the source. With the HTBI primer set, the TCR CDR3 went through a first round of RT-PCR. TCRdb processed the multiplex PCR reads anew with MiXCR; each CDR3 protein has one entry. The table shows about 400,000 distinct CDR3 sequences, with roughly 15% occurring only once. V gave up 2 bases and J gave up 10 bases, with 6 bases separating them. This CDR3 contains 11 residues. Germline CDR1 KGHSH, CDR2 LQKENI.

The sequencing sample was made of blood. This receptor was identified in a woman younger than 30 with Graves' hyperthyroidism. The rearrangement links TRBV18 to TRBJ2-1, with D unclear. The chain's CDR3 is CASSPGQEQFF. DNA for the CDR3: TGTGCCAGCTCACCAGGTCAAGAGCAGTTCTTC.